A selection of T cell receptor beta chains follows, all from one sample in a study of T cells after yellow fever vaccination. MiXCR, applied by TCRdb to the 5' RACE reads, yields one record per CDR3 protein. This repertoire shows 110,000 or so distinct CDR3 sequences, 5.5% to 8% found once; its top ten account for approximately 2.7%. Here the sequenced sample was CD4+ T cells sorted from PBMCs, taken more than 40 days after the first yellow fever vaccination. The source is a young man who received the YFV17D yellow fever vaccine. Each CDR3 is given without its conserved first and last residue. The order of the fields is J gene, V gene, CDR3 protein.

TRBJ2-3	TRBV2	ASSVQGATDTQY
TRBJ1-6	TRBV5-1	ASSLGQPGNNSPLH
TRBJ2-3	TRBV5-1	ASSSHLLIPGLADGGRRTDTQY
TRBJ2-5	TRBV12-3/TRBV12-4	ASSHVRGGRREETQY
TRBJ1-6	TRBV20-1	SAPPGGGSPLH
TRBJ2-7	TRBV4-3	ASSQEVAGRQY
TRBJ2-5	TRBV10-3	AISVAGPETQY
TRBJ1-2	TRBV7-9	ASRKVGTAQRYGYT
TRBJ2-2	TRBV20-1	SARFRGGTGELF
TRBJ2-1	TRBV5-1	ASSLVGLENEQF
TRBJ2-2	TRBV24-1	ATSDPTGVGELF
TRBJ1-4	TRBV7-2	ASSLVGREKLF
TRBJ1-2	TRBV20-1	SATDQFQGRRGYT
TRBJ2-2	TRBV12-3/TRBV12-4	ACSLPGLAGGLVTGELF
TRBJ2-5	TRBV15	ATSRDVETQY
TRBJ1-4	TRBV5-1	ASSLGGTEKLF
TRBJ2-2	TRBV10-3	AISWTSSSGTGELF
TRBJ1-6	TRBV5-1	ASSLAGRSPLH
TRBJ2-2	TRBV10-3	AISERQVSNTGELF
TRBJ2-5	TRBV4-2	ASSQRGGEETQY
TRBJ2-1	TRBV7-6	ASILDSGEQF
TRBJ2-1	TRBV7-9	ASSQGVGLSEQF
TRBJ2-5	TRBV18	ASSPPGGGRETQY
TRBJ1-2	TRBV12-3/TRBV12-4	ASSWTGDDGYT
TRBJ1-4	TRBV7-9	ASSLGFGREKLF
TRBJ1-2	TRBV19	ASSARDRISIGYT
TRBJ2-1	TRBV27	ASSFGGAVFEQF
TRBJ2-1	TRBV12-3/TRBV12-4	ASSLPSGSYNEQF
TRBJ2-6	TRBV5-1	ASSLIGTFRFGANVLT
TRBJ1-6	TRBV20-1	SARVGIGSPLH
TRBJ1-2	TRBV2	ASKAAANNYGYT
TRBJ1-4	TRBV7-2	ASSLTALSEKLF
TRBJ2-3	TRBV5-1	ASTPSLAGAGDTQY
TRBJ2-1	TRBV3-1	ASSQDVLAGGGNEQF
TRBJ2-7	TRBV19	ASSLEKGQGTKQY
TRBJ2-3	TRBV7-2	ASSLKLAVTDTQY
TRBJ1-2	TRBV5-8	ASSLGRDSYCT
TRBJ1-3	TRBV7-2	ASSIGQFSGNTIY
TRBJ2-3	TRBV19	ASSIGQASDTQY
TRBJ1-1	TRBV11-2	ASSFLGAGQEAF
TRBJ2-7	TRBV18	ASSPAGTAYEQY
TRBJ2-4	TRBV20-1	SAKKGPNRGNIQY